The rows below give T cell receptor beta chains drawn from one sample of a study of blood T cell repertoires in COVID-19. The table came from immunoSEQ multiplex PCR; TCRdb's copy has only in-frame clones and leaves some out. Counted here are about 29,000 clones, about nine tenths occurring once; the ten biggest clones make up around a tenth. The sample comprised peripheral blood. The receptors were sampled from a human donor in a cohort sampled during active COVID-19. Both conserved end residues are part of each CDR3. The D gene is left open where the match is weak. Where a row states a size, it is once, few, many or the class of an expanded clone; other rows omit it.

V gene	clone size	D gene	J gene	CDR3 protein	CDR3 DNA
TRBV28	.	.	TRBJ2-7	CASSSQDSSYEQYF	TGTGCCAGCAGTTCACAGGACAGCTCCTACGAGCAGTACTTC
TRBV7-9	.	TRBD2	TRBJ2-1	CASSRTREDEQFF	TGTGCCAGCAGCCGGACTAGGGAGGATGAGCAGTTCTTC
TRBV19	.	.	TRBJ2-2	CASSIDVFVNTGELFF	TGTGCCAGTAGTATAGATGTGTTCGTTAACACCGGGGAGCTGTTTTTT
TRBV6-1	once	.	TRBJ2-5	CASSEPRVARETQYF	TGTGCCAGCAGTGAACCCCGGGTAGCGAGGGAGACCCAGTACTTC
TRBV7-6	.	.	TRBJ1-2	CASSLGQHENYGYTF	TGTGCCAGCAGCTTAGGACAGCACGAGAACTATGGCTACACCTTC
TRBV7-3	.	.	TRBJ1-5	CASSYYGGRDISNQPQHF	TGTGCCAGCAGCTATTATGGGGGCCGAGACATTAGCAATCAGCCCCAGCATTTT
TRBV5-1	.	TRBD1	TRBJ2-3	CASSLGDRGYTSTDTQYF	TGCGCCAGCAGCTTAGGGGACAGGGGGTACACTAGCACAGATACGCAGTATTTT
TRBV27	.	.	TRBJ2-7	CASSTRVSYEQYF	TGTGCCAGCAGTACCAGGGTCTCCTACGAGCAGTACTTC
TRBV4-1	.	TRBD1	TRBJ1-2	CASSQPTGDYGYTF	TGCGCCAGCAGCCAACCCACAGGGGACTATGGCTACACCTTC
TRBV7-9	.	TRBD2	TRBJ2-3	CASSLDFGLAGVTDTQYF	TGTGCCAGCAGCTTAGATTTTGGACTAGCGGGGGTCACAGATACGCAGTATTTT
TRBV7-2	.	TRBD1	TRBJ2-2	CASSGQGVKNTGELFF	TGTGCCAGCAGCGGACAGGGTGTTAAGAACACCGGGGAGCTGTTTTTT
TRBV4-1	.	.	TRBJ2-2	CASRPAGGNTGELFF	TGCGCCAGCAGACCCGCCGGGGGGAACACCGGGGAGCTGTTTTTT
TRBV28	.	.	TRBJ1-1	CASSLTDLNTEAFF	TGTGCCAGCAGTTTAACAGATCTGAACACTGAAGCTTTCTTT
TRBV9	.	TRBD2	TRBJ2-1	CASSPTSGEQFF	TGTGCCAGCAGCCCTACTAGCGGTGAGCAGTTCTTC
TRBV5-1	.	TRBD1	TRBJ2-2	CASSFGQGARGELFF	TGCGCCAGCAGCTTCGGACAGGGGGCGCGGGGGGAGCTGTTTTTT
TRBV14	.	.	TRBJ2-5	CASSPSAYIGETQYF	TGTGCCAGCAGCCCCTCTGCTTATATCGGAGAGACCCAGTACTTC
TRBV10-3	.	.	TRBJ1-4	CAISGQMNEKLFF	TGTGCCATCAGTGGACAGATGAATGAAAAACTGTTTTTT
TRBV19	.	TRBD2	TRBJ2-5	CASSRGLAGQETQYF	TGTGCCAGTAGTAGGGGACTAGCGGGCCAAGAGACCCAGTACTTC
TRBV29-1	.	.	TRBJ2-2	CSVVLRQGGTGELFF	TGCAGCGTTGTGCTCAGGCAGGGGGGTACCGGGGAGCTGTTTTTT
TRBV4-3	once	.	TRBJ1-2	CASSQDRTRGRYTF	TGCGCCAGCAGCCAAGATAGGACAAGGGGCCGCTACACCTTC
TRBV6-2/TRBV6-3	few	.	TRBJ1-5	CASSKRGSRSNQPQHF	TGTGCCAGCAGTAAAAGAGGGTCTCGGAGCAATCAGCCCCAGCATTTT
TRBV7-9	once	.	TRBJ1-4	CASSPTWQVNEKLFF	TGTGCCAGCAGCCCGACGTGGCAGGTTAATGAAAAACTGTTTTTT
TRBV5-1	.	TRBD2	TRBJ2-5	CASHSGGADETQYF	TGCGCCAGTCATAGCGGGGGGGCCGACGAGACCCAGTACTTC
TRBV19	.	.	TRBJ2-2	CASSIGRNTGELFF	TGTGCCAGTAGTATAGGGAGGAACACCGGGGAGCTGTTTTTT
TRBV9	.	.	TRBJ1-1	CASSVSGSGTEAFF	TGTGCCAGCAGCGTCTCCGGGTCGGGCACTGAAGCTTTCTTT
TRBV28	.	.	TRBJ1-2	CASSLPGYEGIYYGYTF	TGTGCCAGCAGTTTGCCGGGATATGAAGGGATCTACTATGGCTACACCTTC
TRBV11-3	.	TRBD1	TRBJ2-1	CASSFSHSGTGYNEQFF	TGTGCCAGCAGCTTTAGTCACTCCGGGACAGGCTACAATGAGCAGTTCTTC
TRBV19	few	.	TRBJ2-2	CASSIDSRSTGELFF	TGTGCCAGTAGTATAGACAGTCGGAGCACCGGGGAGCTGTTTTTT
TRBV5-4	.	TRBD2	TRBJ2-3	CASSLLVAGGPGTDTQYF	TGTGCCAGCAGCTTGTTGGTAGCGGGGGGGCCGGGCACAGATACGCAGTATTTT
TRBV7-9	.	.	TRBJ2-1	CASSFAGGVEREQFF	TGTGCCAGCAGCTTTGCTGGCGGGGTTGAGAGGGAGCAGTTCTTC
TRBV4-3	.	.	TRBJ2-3	CASSQDSGGYTDTQYF	TGCGCCAGCAGCCAAGATTCCGGCGGATACACAGATACGCAGTATTTT
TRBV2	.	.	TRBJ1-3	CASSEYQVSGNTIYF	TGTGCCAGCAGTGAATATCAGGTCTCTGGAAACACCATATATTTT
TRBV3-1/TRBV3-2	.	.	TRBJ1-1	CASSPPGLNTEAFF	TGTGCCAGCAGCCCGCCGGGTTTGAACACTGAAGCTTTCTTT
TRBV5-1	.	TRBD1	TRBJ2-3	CASSTPTQPTTQGISTDTQYF	TGCGCCAGCAGCACCCCCACACAGCCCACCACACAGGGGATAAGCACAGATACGCAGTATTTT
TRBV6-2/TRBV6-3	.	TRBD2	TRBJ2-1	CASSPGGLAGAIGYYNEQFF	TGTGCCAGCAGCCCGGGGGGGCTAGCGGGGGCTATCGGGTACTACAATGAGCAGTTCTTC
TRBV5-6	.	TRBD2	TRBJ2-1	CASSSPQLAVDLGDEQFF	TGTGCCAGCAGCTCGCCACAACTAGCGGTCGACTTAGGAGATGAGCAGTTCTTC
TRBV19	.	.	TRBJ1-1	CASSNHRRLNTEAFF	TGTGCCAGTAGTAACCACAGACGGTTGAACACTGAAGCTTTCTTT
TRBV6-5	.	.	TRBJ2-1	CASSYSRAYNEQFF	TGTGCCAGCAGTTACTCAAGAGCTTACAATGAGCAGTTCTTC
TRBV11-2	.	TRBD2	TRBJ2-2	CASSPSSGGYTGELFF	TGTGCCAGCAGCCCAAGCAGCGGGGGGTACACCGGGGAGCTGTTTTTT
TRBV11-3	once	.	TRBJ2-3	CASSEDPDTQYF	TGTGCCAGCAGCGAGGATCCAGATACGCAGTATTTT
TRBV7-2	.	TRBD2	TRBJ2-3	CASSLGGGEEYF	TGTGCCAGCAGCTTAGGCGGGGGGGAGGAGTATTTT
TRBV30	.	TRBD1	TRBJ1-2	CAWSLGTGTAGGYTF	TGTGCCTGGAGCTTGGGGACAGGGACCGCCGGAGGCTACACCTTC
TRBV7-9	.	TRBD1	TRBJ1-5	CASSLGAGGQPQHF	TGTGCCAGCAGCTTAGGGGCAGGGGGGCAGCCCCAGCATTTT
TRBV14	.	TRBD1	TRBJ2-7	CASSQAGTVSYEQYF	TGTGCCAGCAGCCAAGCCGGGACAGTTTCCTACGAGCAGTACTTC
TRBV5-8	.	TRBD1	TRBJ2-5	CASSLRQGQETQYF	TGTGCCAGCAGCCTAAGACAGGGTCAAGAGACCCAGTACTTC
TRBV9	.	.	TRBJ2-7	CASSRGAVPGDEQYF	TGTGCCAGCAGCCGTGGAGCTGTGCCGGGGGACGAGCAGTACTTC
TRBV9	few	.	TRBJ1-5	CASSVAGGNQPQHF	TGTGCCAGCAGCGTAGCAGGGGGCAATCAGCCCCAGCATTTT
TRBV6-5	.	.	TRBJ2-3	CASSSNTDTQYF	TGTGCCAGCAGTTCTAACACAGATACGCAGTATTTT